The 15 T cell receptor beta chains below all came from one sample that was sequenced in a study of a mutant IDH1 vaccine in newly diagnosed glioma. Time point reported: baseline, week 1 (first vaccination visit). Treatment here: pre-vaccination baseline after standard-of-care therapy. The data were produced by immunoSEQ multiplex PCR, yet TCRdb's version contains in-frame clones alone and is incomplete. The data show 20,000 to 25,000 clones, 93% seen once. Specimen: PBMCs, collected from a glioma patient treated with radiotherapy, temozolomide or both. All receptors derive from a man in his forties or fifties with glioma.

This chain connects TRBV28 to TRBJ2-7, with D possibly being TRBD2 (6 bases). Per the germline V gene, CDR1 is MDHEN and CDR2 is SYDVKM. V gave up 7 bases and J gave up 2 bases, with 24 bases separating them. CDR3 length: 17 residues. The CDR3, as DNA: TGTGCCAGCACCTCTCCGACCGGGACTTTTACAACCTACGAGCAGTACTTC. As protein: CASTSPTGTFTTYEQYF.

The rearrangement links TRBV7-6 to TRBJ2-3, with 10 bases matching TRBD2. Germline CDR1 and CDR2: SGHVS and FNYEAQ. V lost 2 bases, J lost 2 bases, and 4 bases stayed unmatched. CDR3 length: 16 residues. Written as DNA, the CDR3 is TGTGCCAGCAGCTTATATGGGACTAGCGACACAGATACGCAGTATTTT. Its translation is CASSLYGTSDTDTQYF.

V and J are TRBV5-4 and TRBJ2-3; D not resolved. This CDR3 comprises 14 residues. Germline CDR1 reads SGHNT; CDR2 reads YYREEE (reference sequence). V was shortened by 4 bases and J by 3 bases, with 12 bases between the two germline ends. The CDR3 spells CASSRSANTDTQYF. The DNA of the CDR3 is TGTGCCAGCAGCCGGTCCGCAAATACAGATACGCAGTATTTT.

The chain combines TRBV5-4 with TRBJ2-4; D not certain. The CDR3 is 11 amino acids. The germline CDR1 and CDR2 sequences are SGHNT and YYREEE (reference sequence). V dropped 0 bases and J dropped 9 bases, with 4 bases sitting between them. CDR3 DNA: TGTGCCAGCAGCTTGGGCTCCATTCAGTACTTC. Protein sequence: CASSLGSIQYF.

This chain uses TRBV7-9 with TRBJ2-7; 7 bases are shared with TRBD1. V lost 6 bases to trimming and J lost 5 bases; unmatched junction nucleotides: 7. This CDR3 has 13 amino acids. Germline lookup yields CDR1 SEHNR and CDR2 FQNEAQ (reference sequence). DNA of the CDR3: TGTGCCAGCAGTCGCCAGGGGGTTAACGAGCAGTACTTC. This translates into CASSRQGVNEQYF.

The CDR3 nucleotides read TGTGCCAGCAGCCCCCGCCGTCCCGGGACAGGGTTCAATCAGCCCCAGCATTTT. Amino acid sequence: CASSPRRPGTGFNQPQHF. The rearrangement uses TRBV21-1 and TRBJ1-5; the table's D call, TRBD1, has no DNA check behind it. TRBV21-1 has pseudogene status. The CDR3 is made up of 18 amino acids.

This clone was picked up one time. The chain couples TRBV5-1 to TRBJ2-3; weak D call: TRBD1 (5 bases). CDR3 length equals 14 residues. Trimming left V 4 bases short and J 0 bases short, with 9 bases between. Germline V gene data show CDR1 as SGHRS and CDR2 as YFSETQ. Here the CDR3 reads CASSPGPSTDTQYF. The CDR3 nucleotides read TGCGCCAGCAGCCCAGGGCCTAGCACAGATACGCAGTATTTT.

The chain links TRBV6-1 to TRBJ2-7; the D gene is possibly TRBD2 (5 bases). The length of the CDR3 is 13 residues. Trimming shortened V by 6 bases and J by 3 bases, and 12 bases separated the two germline ends. From germline, CDR1 is MNHNS and CDR2 SASEGT. The CDR3 here is CASRLKGDYEQYF. The CDR3 bases are TGTGCCAGCAGGCTCAAGGGAGACTACGAGCAGTACTTC.

The J gene is TRBJ2-3, the V gene TRBV2; TRBD2 is a possible D gene (5 bases). The V and J ends lost 4 bases and 3 bases respectively, with 8 bases between them. In germline, CDR1 is SNHLY, CDR2 FYNNEI. CDR3 size: 13 residues. CDR3 residues: CASSGENTDTQYF. In DNA form, the CDR3 reads TGTGCCAGCAGTGGGGAGAATACAGATACGCAGTATTTT.

The chain employs TRBV27 and TRBJ1-4; 10 nucleotides align to TRBD1. Germline loops: CDR1 MNHEY, CDR2 SMNVEV (reference sequence). The CDR3 loop spans 14 amino acids. Germline trimming cut 3 bases from V and 6 bases from J; bases unmatched to any gene: 1. In DNA, the CDR3 is TGTGCCAGCAGTTTGGGGACAGGGGATGAAAAACTGTTTTTT. This translates into CASSLGTGDEKLFF.

The chain is built from TRBV5-1 and TRBJ1-2; D unresolved. This CDR3 is built from 14 residues. Looked up from germline, CDR1 is SGHRS and CDR2 is YFSETQ. Trimming took off 4 bases at V and 10 bases at J, with 20 bases between the two ends. The CDR3 region has the DNA TGCGCCAGCAGCGCAGATTGGGTTTCCGATGTCTACACCTTC. This sequence encodes CASSADWVSDVYTF.

This clone was counted a single time. This chain uses TRBV10-1 with TRBJ1-1; a weak D match, TRBD1 (6 bases). V dropped 4 bases and J dropped 0 bases, with 12 bases sitting between them. The length of the CDR3 is 15 residues. Germline V gene sequence: CDR1 WNHNN, CDR2 SYGVQD (reference sequence). CDR3 DNA sequence: TGCGCCAGCAGTGCCCGACAGGACATGAACACTGAAGCTTTCTTT. Its translation is CASSARQDMNTEAFF.

The genes are TRBV27 and TRBJ2-1; D gene uncertain. This CDR3 has 11 amino acids. V was cut by 3 bases and J by 7 bases, with 4 bases left in between. Germline V gives CDR1 MNHEY, CDR2 SMNVEV (reference sequence). The CDR3 loop reads CASSLGNEQFF. In DNA form, the CDR3 reads TGTGCCAGCAGTTTGGGTAATGAGCAGTTCTTC.

This rearrangement joins TRBV30 to TRBJ1-2; 7 bases map to TRBD1. Unmatched junction bases numbered 6, after V lost 7 bases and J lost 4 bases. Germline V gene lookup returns CDR1 GTSNPN and CDR2 SVGIG (reference sequence). This CDR3 comprises 12 residues. CDR3 residues: CASQGGTYGYTF. CDR3 nucleotide sequence: TGTGCCTCTCAGGGGGGAACCTATGGCTACACCTTC.

This sequence joins TRBV19 and TRBJ2-1; 11 bases line up with TRBD1. The CDR3 is made up of 13 amino acids. The V gene's germline CDR1 is LNHDA and CDR2 SQIVND (reference sequence). Unmatched junction bases numbered 2, after V lost 5 bases and J lost 8 bases. For the CDR3, the DNA is TGTGCCAGTAGTTGGGACAGGGGGTATGAGCAGTTCTTC. This encodes CASSWDRGYEQFF.